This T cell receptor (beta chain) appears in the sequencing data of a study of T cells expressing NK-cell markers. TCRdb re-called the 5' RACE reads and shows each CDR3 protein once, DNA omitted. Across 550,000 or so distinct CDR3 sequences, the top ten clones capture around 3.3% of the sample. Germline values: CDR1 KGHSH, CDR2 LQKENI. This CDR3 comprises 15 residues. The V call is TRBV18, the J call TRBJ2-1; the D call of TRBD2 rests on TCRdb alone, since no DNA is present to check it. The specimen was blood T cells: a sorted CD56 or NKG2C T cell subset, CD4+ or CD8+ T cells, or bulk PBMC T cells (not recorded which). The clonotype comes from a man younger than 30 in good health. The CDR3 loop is CASSPPGLVILEQFF.